Presented here are 8 T cell receptor beta chains from one specimen sequenced in a study of blood T cells in healthy people across ages (dated by TCRdb to 2014 to 2015). The method was 5' RACE. The reads were generated on an Illumina HiSeq 2500. A second about 7 to 12 cycle PCR used a sample-barcoded 5' primer and a J-beta primer mix. TCRdb trimmed the raw reads at Q25, called clones with MiXCR and kept productive beta chains. Every entry covers one CDR3 protein and lists the most common genes and DNA from its rows. Here the sample has 650,000 to 800,000 distinct CDR3 sequences; approximately 52% occur a single time. Roughly 12% of the sample rests with the top ten. The specimen was blood. The source is a woman older than 75 in good health.

V usage is TRBV3-1 and J usage is TRBJ2-6; D is perhaps TRBD1 (5 bases). Trimming took 0 bases from V and 0 from J, leaving 12 bases between them. Germline CDR1 LGHDT, CDR2 YNNKEL (reference sequence). The CDR3 extends over 18 amino acids. The CDR3 nucleotides are TGTGCCAGCAGCCAAGATGGCGACAGACCCTCTGGGGCCAACGTCCTGACTTTC. This sequence encodes CASSQDGDRPSGANVLTF.

J is TRBJ1-5 and V is TRBV7-9, with 9 bases fitting TRBD1. V dropped 5 bases and J dropped 5; count of bases not matched to a gene: 7. This CDR3 comprises 15 residues. Looked up from germline, CDR1 is SEHNR and CDR2 is FQNEAQ (reference sequence). This chain's CDR3 is CASSAGTGSYQPQHF. The DNA for the CDR3 is TGTGCCAGCAGCGCCGGGACAGGGAGTTATCAGCCCCAGCATTTT.

There are many counts of this clonotype. V and J are TRBV2 and TRBJ1-1, with D tentatively TRBD1 (5 bases). Germline V CDR1 and CDR2: SNHLY, FYNNEI. This CDR3 contains 15 residues. Deletions cut 0 bases from V and 6 bases from J, with 14 bases between. As DNA, the CDR3 is TGTGCCAGCAGTGAAGCGGGGGGACTGGGGGCTGAAGCTTTCTTT. The encoded protein is CASSEAGGLGAEAFF.

J is TRBJ1-1 and V is TRBV10-3, with 11 bases matching TRBD1. Germline CDR1 ENHRY, CDR2 SYGVKD. The CDR3 extends over 15 amino acids. V lost 3 bases and J lost 7; bases outside the gene matches: 7. As DNA, the CDR3 is TGTGCCATCAGTGACCCGGACAGGGGGCAGGGTGAAGCTTTCTTT. This translates into CAISDPDRGQGEAFF.

In its sample, this clonotype was seen many times. The chain couples TRBV6-6 to TRBJ2-1; possibly TRBD1 or TRBD2 for D (5 bases each). The CDR3 runs to 14 residues. Per germline, CDR1 MNHNY and CDR2 SVGAGI (reference sequence). V dropped 2 bases and J dropped 6 bases, with 11 bases sitting between them. CDR3 amino acids: CASSYGGLGNEQFF. As DNA, the CDR3 is TGTGCCAGCAGTTACGGGGGTTTGGGCAATGAGCAGTTCTTC.

This chain uses TRBV20-1 with TRBJ1-4; D unclear. The germline gives CDR1 DFQATT, CDR2 SNEGSKA (reference sequence). The ends were cut back, 6 bases at V and 8 bases at J, with 16 bases in the middle. This CDR3 spans 13 amino acids. CDR3 bases: TGCAGTGCCCGTGGAGATATAGGGGAAAAACTGTTTTTT. Translation gives CSARGDIGEKLFF.

This clonotype was observed at least ten times. The gene calls are TRBV4-2 and TRBJ2-3, with a tentative D call TRBD2 (6 bases). V lost 2 bases to trimming and J lost 4 bases, with 13 bases between them. Germline V gives CDR1 LGHNA, CDR2 YNFKEQ. The CDR3 length is 15 residues. The CDR3 loop is CASSQILSSADTQYF. In nucleotides, the CDR3 is TGTGCCAGCAGCCAAATACTATCTAGCGCAGATACGCAGTATTTT.

V usage is TRBV6-2 or TRBV6-3 and J usage is TRBJ2-7; either TRBD1 or TRBD2 may supply D (5 bases each). The germline gives CDR1 MNHEY, CDR2 SVGEGT. The CDR3 sequence is 15 residues long. V was cut by 6 bases and J by 7 bases, with 22 bases left in between. The CDR3 bases are TGTGCCAGCAGCACGGGCCTTATTCGGGGCAATGAGCAGTACTTC. The encoded protein is CASSTGLIRGNEQYF.